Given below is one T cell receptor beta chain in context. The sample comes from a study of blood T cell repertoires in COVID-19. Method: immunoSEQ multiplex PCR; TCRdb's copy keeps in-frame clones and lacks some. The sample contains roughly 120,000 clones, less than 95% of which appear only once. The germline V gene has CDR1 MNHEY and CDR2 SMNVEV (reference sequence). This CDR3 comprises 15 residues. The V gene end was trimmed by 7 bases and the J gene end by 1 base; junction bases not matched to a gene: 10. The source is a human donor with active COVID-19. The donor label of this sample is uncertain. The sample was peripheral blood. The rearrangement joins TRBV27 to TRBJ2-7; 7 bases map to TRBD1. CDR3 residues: CASKVWDSPSYEQYF. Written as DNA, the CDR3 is TGTGCCAGCAAGGTCTGGGACAGCCCTTCCTACGAGCAGTACTTC.